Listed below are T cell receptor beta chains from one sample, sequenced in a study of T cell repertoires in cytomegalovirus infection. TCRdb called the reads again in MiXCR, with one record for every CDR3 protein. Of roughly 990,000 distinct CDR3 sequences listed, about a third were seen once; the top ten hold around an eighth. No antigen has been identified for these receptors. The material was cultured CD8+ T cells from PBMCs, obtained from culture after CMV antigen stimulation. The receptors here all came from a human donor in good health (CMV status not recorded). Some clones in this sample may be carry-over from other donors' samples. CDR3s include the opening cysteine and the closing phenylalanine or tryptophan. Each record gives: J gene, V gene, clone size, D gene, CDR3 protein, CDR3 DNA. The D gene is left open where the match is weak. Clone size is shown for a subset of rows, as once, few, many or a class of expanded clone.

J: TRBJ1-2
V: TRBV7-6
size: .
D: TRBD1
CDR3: CVSSFSGQGRIYGYTF
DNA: TGTGTCAGCAGCTTCTCCGGACAGGGCCGAATCTATGGCTACACCTTC

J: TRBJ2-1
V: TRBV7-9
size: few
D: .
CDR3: CASSLADGTKFYNEQFF
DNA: TGTGCCAGCAGCTTAGCCGACGGGACAAAGTTTTACAATGAGCAGTTCTTC

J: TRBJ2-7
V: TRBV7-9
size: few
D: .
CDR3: CASSTFPSYEQYF
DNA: TGTGCCAGCAGCACCTTCCCCTCCTACGAGCAGTACTTC

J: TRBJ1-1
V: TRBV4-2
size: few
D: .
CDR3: CASSQDPEPGLNTEAFF
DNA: TGTGCCAGCAGCCAAGATCCTGAGCCAGGCTTGAACACTGAAGCTTTCTTT

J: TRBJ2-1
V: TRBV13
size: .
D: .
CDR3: CASSLASERYNEQFF
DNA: TGTGCCAGCAGCTTAGCCAGCGAAAGGTACAATGAGCAGTTCTTC

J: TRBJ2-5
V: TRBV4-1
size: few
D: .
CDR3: CASSQAVARVETQYF
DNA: TGCGCCAGCAGCCAAGCGGTAGCCAGGGTGGAGACCCAGTACTTC

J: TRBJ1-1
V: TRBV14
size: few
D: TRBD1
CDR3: CASSQDGTTGRRYTEAFF
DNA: TGTGCCAGCAGCCAAGACGGAACGACAGGGAGGCGTTACACTGAAGCTTTCTTT

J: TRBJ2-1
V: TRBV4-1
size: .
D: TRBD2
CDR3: CASSQSGGWYNEQFF
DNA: TGCGCCAGCAGCCAAAGCGGGGGGTGGTACAATGAGCAGTTCTTC

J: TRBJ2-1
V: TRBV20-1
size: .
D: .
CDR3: CSARPISYNEQFF
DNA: TGCAGTGCTAGGCCCATCTCCTACAATGAGCAGTTCTTC

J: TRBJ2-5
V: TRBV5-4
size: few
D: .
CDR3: CASSARDTPEETQYF
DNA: TGTGCCAGCAGCGCCCGGGACACCCCAGAAGAGACCCAGTACTTC

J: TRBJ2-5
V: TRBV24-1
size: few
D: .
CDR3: CATSGGDTQRETQYF
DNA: TGTGCCACCAGTGGGGGGGACACCCAAAGGGAGACCCAGTACTTC

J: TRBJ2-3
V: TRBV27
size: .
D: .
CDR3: CASSLSAGTGRAQYF
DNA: TGTGCCAGCAGTTTATCTGCGGGCACCGGACGGGCGCAGTATTTT

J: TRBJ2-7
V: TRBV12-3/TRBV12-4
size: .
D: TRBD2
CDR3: CASSFSRRSSGGTYEHYF
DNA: TGTGCCAGCAGTTTCTCTAGAAGGTCGAGCGGGGGAACCTACGAGCATTACTTC

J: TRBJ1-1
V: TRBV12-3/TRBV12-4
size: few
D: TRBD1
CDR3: CASNFPSTGVMNTEAFF
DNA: TGTGCCAGCAACTTTCCCTCGACAGGGGTCATGAACACTGAAGCTTTCTTT

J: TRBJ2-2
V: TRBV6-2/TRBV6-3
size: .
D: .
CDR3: CASGHERTGELFF
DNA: TGTGCCTCGGGACATGAGCGCACCGGGGAGCTGTTTTTT

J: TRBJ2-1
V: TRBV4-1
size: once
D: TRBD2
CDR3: CASSPRETSGGERDEQFF
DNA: TGCGCCAGCAGCCCCCGCGAGACTAGCGGGGGGGAGAGGGATGAGCAGTTCTTC

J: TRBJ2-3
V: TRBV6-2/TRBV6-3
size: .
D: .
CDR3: CASRSPRTATDTQYF
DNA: TGTGCCAGCAGGAGTCCCCGGACAGCCACAGATACGCAGTATTTT

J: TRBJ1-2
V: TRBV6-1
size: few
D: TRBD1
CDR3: CASSTPATGGLGYTF
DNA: TGTGCCAGCTCCACTCCAGCGACAGGGGGCCTTGGCTACACCTTC

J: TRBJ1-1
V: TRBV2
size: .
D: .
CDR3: CASSGPRDVGTTEAFF
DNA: TGTGCCAGCAGTGGGCCCAGGGATGTGGGGACCACTGAAGCTTTCTTT

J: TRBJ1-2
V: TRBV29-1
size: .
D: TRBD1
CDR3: CSVGDRSNYGYTF
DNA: TGCAGCGTTGGGGACAGGTCCAACTATGGCTACACCTTC